This T cell receptor (beta chain) originates from a study of blood T cell repertoires in COVID-19. Study summary: Both acute and convalescent COVID-19 samples were obtained from the United States, Italy and Spain.

V shed 1 base and J shed 0 bases, with 16 bases lying between them. The CDR3 consists of 18 residues. CDR1 and CDR2 (germline): SGHRS, YFSETQ. Using immunoSEQ multiplex PCR, the repertoire was profiled, and TCRdb retains in-frame clones only, with some absent. The repertoire holds about 64,000 clones, more than 75% seen once, with around 12% in the top ten. Sequenced sample: peripheral blood. The chain is built from TRBV5-1 and TRBJ1-4; D remains unclear. The source of this sequence is a human donor in a cohort sampled during active COVID-19. The CDR3 here is CASSLRGRGETTNEKLFF. The CDR3 DNA reads as TGCGCCAGCAGCTTGCGCGGTCGGGGTGAGACAACTAATGAAAAACTGTTTTTT.